The rows below give T cell receptor beta chains drawn from one sample of a study of T cells in Graves' hyperthyroidism and ophthalmopathy. TCRdb processed the multiplex PCR reads anew with MiXCR; each CDR3 protein has one entry. Altogether 350,000 to 400,000 distinct CDR3 sequences are present, about 18% being singletons, with the ten largest covering around 3.4%. Sequencing was carried out using blood. The source is a woman younger than 30 with Graves' hyperthyroidism. CDR3s include the opening cysteine and the closing phenylalanine or tryptophan. Fields, in order: D gene, clone size, V gene, J gene, CDR3 DNA, CDR3 protein. D genes are given only for firm matches. Clone size is stated in some rows and not others, as once, few, many or a class when expanded.

>-|many|TRBV14|TRBJ2-7
TGTGCCAGCAGCCAAGTTAGGTGTCGGGTGAAGACGCCGCCCTACGAGCAGTACTTC
CASSQVRCRVKTPPYEQYF
>TRBD1|many|TRBV3-1|TRBJ1-2
TGTGCCAGCAGCCTCTACCGGGACAGGCGAAACTATGGCTACACCTTC
CASSLYRDRRNYGYTF
>-|many|TRBV19|TRBJ1-1
TGTGCCAGTACCCCTTGGGACGGGAACACTGAAGCTTTCTTT
CASTPWDGNTEAFF
>-|-|TRBV19|TRBJ2-3
TGTGCCACCGAAAAGGGCAGATCGGGGGCAGATACGCAGTATTTT
CATEKGRSGADTQYF
>TRBD2|-|TRBV20-1|TRBJ2-5
TGCAGTGCTAGAGTAGCTAGCGGGGGGAACCAAGAGACCCAGCACTTC
CSARVASGGNQETQHF
>-|few|TRBV4-1|TRBJ2-2
TGCGCCAGCAGCCAAGATCTTAGGGGGAACACCGGGGAGCTGTTTTTT
CASSQDLRGNTGELFF
>TRBD1|many|TRBV4-1|TRBJ1-2
TGCGCCAGCAGCCAATATAACGGCAGGGGGCAAGGCTACACCTTC
CASSQYNGRGQGYTF
>-|few|TRBV4-1|TRBJ2-2
TGCGCCAGCAGCCACCCGACAGGGAGGGTCCCCGGGGAGCTGTTTTTT
CASSHPTGRVPGELFF
>-|many|TRBV27|TRBJ2-5
TGTGCCAGCAGTCCCCCCCCCGGGTTGGCCAGAGAGACCCAGTACTTC
CASSPPPGLARETQYF
>-|many|TRBV30|TRBJ1-2
TGTGCCTGGAGAAGGCCTAACCATGGCTACACCTTC
CAWRRPNHGYTF
>TRBD1|many|TRBV12-3/TRBV12-4|TRBJ1-5
TGTGCCAGCAGTCCGACAGGGGGCGTGGATCAGCCCCAGCATTTT
CASSPTGGVDQPQHF
>-|many|TRBV2|TRBJ2-5
TGTGCCAGCAGTGTAGGCAGTTACCAAGAGACCCAGTACTTC
CASSVGSYQETQYF
>-|many|TRBV20-1|TRBJ1-1
TGCAGTGCGACGGACGGGGCCTTGAACACTGAAGCTTTCTTT
CSATDGALNTEAFF
>TRBD2|few|TRBV20-1|TRBJ2-7
TGCAGTGCTAGAGGGGATAGCGGGGAGACCTACGAGCAGTACTTC
CSARGDSGETYEQYF
>TRBD2|many|TRBV6-1|TRBJ2-2
TGTGCCAGCAGTCTTAGCGGGGGGGAAACCGGGGAGCTGTTTTTT
CASSLSGGETGELFF
>-|many|TRBV19|TRBJ1-5
TGTGCCAGTAGTACTTCGCCGAGCAATCAGCCCCAGCATTTT
CASSTSPSNQPQHF